The rows below give T cell receptor beta chains drawn from one sample of a study of response to subunit inactivated influenza vaccine. MiXCR was run by TCRdb on the RT-PCR reads, yielding one entry per CDR3 protein. The sample has about 780,000 distinct CDR3 sequences; approximately 17% are singletons. Specimen: PBMCs from blood, collected roughly 5 days after vaccination. These receptors were obtained from a man aged 50-60 years who received an inactivated influenza vaccine. CDR3s include the opening cysteine and the closing phenylalanine or tryptophan. The D gene is left open where the match is weak. The size of a clone is reported for some rows only, either as once, few or many, or as a class for expanded clones.

abundance: many; j_gene: TRBJ2-1; d_gene: NA; v_gene: TRBV7-2; CDR3aa: CASSFAPTRSNEQFF; CDR3nt: TGTGCCAGCAGCTTTGCTCCCACCCGCTCCAATGAGCAGTTCTTC
abundance: few; j_gene: TRBJ2-6; d_gene: NA; v_gene: TRBV5-1; CDR3aa: CASSPANGANVLTF; CDR3nt: TGCGCCAGCAGCCCGGCGAACGGGGCCAACGTCCTGACTTTC
abundance: few; j_gene: TRBJ1-5; d_gene: TRBD1; v_gene: TRBV15; CDR3aa: CATSAGQGYNQPQHF; CDR3nt: TGTGCCACCAGCGCAGGACAGGGGTACAATCAGCCCCAGCATTTT
abundance: NA; j_gene: TRBJ2-1; d_gene: TRBD2; v_gene: TRBV20-1; CDR3aa: CSARGLAGGGPSSYNEQFF; CDR3nt: TGCAGTGCTAGGGGACTAGCGGGAGGCGGACCTAGCTCCTACAATGAGCAGTTCTTC
abundance: NA; j_gene: TRBJ2-5; d_gene: TRBD2; v_gene: TRBV4-2; CDR3aa: CASSQEPSGDPETQYF; CDR3nt: TGTGCCAGCAGCCAAGAACCTAGCGGGGATCCCGAGACCCAGTACTTC
abundance: NA; j_gene: TRBJ2-3; d_gene: TRBD2; v_gene: TRBV7-3; CDR3aa: CASSRLAGGPTDTQYF; CDR3nt: TGTGCCAGCAGCAGACTAGCGGGAGGGCCCACAGATACGCAGTATTTT
abundance: few; j_gene: TRBJ1-6; d_gene: NA; v_gene: TRBV5-1; CDR3aa: CASSQGPPVGNNSPLHF; CDR3nt: TGCGCCAGCAGCCAAGGACCCCCGGTGGGCAATAATTCACCCCTCCACTTT
abundance: NA; j_gene: TRBJ1-1; d_gene: NA; v_gene: TRBV11-2; CDR3aa: CASNLGQTMNTEAFF; CDR3nt: TGTGCCAGCAACTTAGGGCAGACCATGAACACTGAAGCTTTCTTT
abundance: NA; j_gene: TRBJ2-7; d_gene: NA; v_gene: TRBV7-6; CDR3aa: CASSVGLGASYEQYF; CDR3nt: TGTGCCAGCTCGGTGGGGTTAGGAGCCTCCTACGAGCAGTACTTC
abundance: few; j_gene: TRBJ2-4; d_gene: NA; v_gene: TRBV20-1; CDR3aa: CSATRGVAKNIQYF; CDR3nt: TGCAGTGCGACTAGGGGGGTAGCCAAAAACATTCAGTACTTC
abundance: NA; j_gene: TRBJ2-1; d_gene: TRBD2; v_gene: TRBV12-3/TRBV12-4; CDR3aa: CASSLGGGGVREFF; CDR3nt: TGTGCCAGCAGCCTCGGGGGCGGGGGGGTGAGGGAGTTCTTC
abundance: few; j_gene: TRBJ2-3; d_gene: NA; v_gene: TRBV11-2; CDR3aa: CASSLSVGRRPHSTDTQYF; CDR3nt: TGTGCCAGCAGCTTATCTGTGGGACGGAGGCCTCATAGCACAGATACGCAGTATTTT
abundance: many; j_gene: TRBJ2-4; d_gene: NA; v_gene: TRBV30; CDR3aa: CAWSPEWSIQYF; CDR3nt: TGTGCCTGGAGCCCGGAGTGGAGCATTCAGTACTTC
abundance: few; j_gene: TRBJ1-1; d_gene: NA; v_gene: TRBV6-1; CDR3aa: CASGGRGDSEAFF; CDR3nt: TGTGCCAGCGGAGGGAGGGGGGACTCTGAAGCTTTCTTT
abundance: many; j_gene: TRBJ1-2; d_gene: NA; v_gene: TRBV29-1; CDR3aa: CSVDTGSYGYTF; CDR3nt: TGCAGCGTTGACACAGGCTCCTATGGCTACACCTTC
abundance: few; j_gene: TRBJ2-3; d_gene: NA; v_gene: TRBV20-1; CDR3aa: CSALRTVGTDTQYF; CDR3nt: TGCAGTGCTCTACGGACAGTGGGAACAGATACGCAGTATTTT
abundance: few; j_gene: TRBJ2-1; d_gene: TRBD1; v_gene: TRBV18; CDR3aa: CASLTGTGMYEQFF; CDR3nt: TGTGCCAGCCTAACCGGGACAGGGATGTATGAGCAGTTCTTC
abundance: few; j_gene: TRBJ2-1; d_gene: NA; v_gene: TRBV12-3/TRBV12-4; CDR3aa: CASSFLGRDEQFF; CDR3nt: TGTGCCAGCAGTTTTCTTGGTCGCGATGAGCAGTTCTTC
abundance: few; j_gene: TRBJ1-5; d_gene: NA; v_gene: TRBV30; CDR3aa: CACQLVTEDQPQHF; CDR3nt: TGTGCCTGTCAGCTGGTGACTGAAGATCAGCCCCAGCATTTT
abundance: NA; j_gene: TRBJ2-7; d_gene: NA; v_gene: TRBV6-2/TRBV6-3; CDR3aa: CASTLTSRGSEQYF; CDR3nt: TGTGCCAGCACCCTTACATCACGGGGTTCCGAGCAGTACTTC
abundance: NA; j_gene: TRBJ2-7; d_gene: TRBD2; v_gene: TRBV20-1; CDR3aa: CSATGTSADYEQYF; CDR3nt: TGCAGTGCTACCGGGACTAGCGCCGATTACGAGCAGTACTTC
abundance: few; j_gene: TRBJ1-6; d_gene: NA; v_gene: TRBV5-5; CDR3aa: CASSLEASRSTLHF; CDR3nt: TGTGCCAGCAGCTTGGAAGCGTCCAGGTCGACCCTCCACTTT
abundance: NA; j_gene: TRBJ2-7; d_gene: NA; v_gene: TRBV20-1; CDR3aa: CSAERRSYEQYF; CDR3nt: TGCAGTGCGGAACGACGCTCCTACGAGCAGTACTTC
abundance: few; j_gene: TRBJ2-1; d_gene: NA; v_gene: TRBV4-2; CDR3aa: CASSQGDTTYNEQFF; CDR3nt: TGTGCCAGCAGCCAAGGGGACACCACCTACAATGAGCAGTTCTTC
abundance: few; j_gene: TRBJ2-7; d_gene: NA; v_gene: TRBV7-2; CDR3aa: CASSLAQRGYEQYF; CDR3nt: TGTGCCAGCAGCTTAGCACAGAGAGGCTACGAGCAGTACTTC
abundance: NA; j_gene: TRBJ2-3; d_gene: NA; v_gene: TRBV7-9; CDR3aa: CASSITGLGTDTQYF; CDR3nt: TGTGCCAGCAGCATAACGGGACTGGGCACAGATACGCAGTATTTT
abundance: few; j_gene: TRBJ1-2; d_gene: NA; v_gene: TRBV10-3; CDR3aa: CAISLSQLYGYTF; CDR3nt: TGTGCCATCAGTTTAAGTCAGCTTTATGGCTACACCTTC
abundance: few; j_gene: TRBJ1-1; d_gene: TRBD1; v_gene: TRBV6-5; CDR3aa: CASSWSTGLGTEAFF; CDR3nt: TGTGCCAGCAGTTGGTCGACAGGGTTGGGCACTGAAGCTTTCTTT
abundance: few; j_gene: TRBJ2-2; d_gene: NA; v_gene: TRBV12-3/TRBV12-4; CDR3aa: CASSFGSNTGELFF; CDR3nt: TGTGCCAGCAGTTTTGGCAGTAACACCGGGGAGCTGTTTTTT
abundance: few; j_gene: TRBJ1-2; d_gene: NA; v_gene: TRBV12-3/TRBV12-4; CDR3aa: CASSSLATQGIGYTF; CDR3nt: TGTGCCAGCAGCTCCCTCGCTACACAGGGAATAGGCTACACCTTC
abundance: NA; j_gene: TRBJ2-7; d_gene: NA; v_gene: TRBV2; CDR3aa: CASSVGRSYEQYF; CDR3nt: TGTGCCAGCAGTGTGGGGCGCTCCTACGAGCAGTACTTC
abundance: NA; j_gene: TRBJ2-7; d_gene: NA; v_gene: TRBV10-3; CDR3aa: CAISESLLATYEQYF; CDR3nt: TGTGCCATCAGTGAGTCCCTACTAGCCACCTACGAGCAGTACTTC
abundance: few; j_gene: TRBJ2-7; d_gene: NA; v_gene: TRBV9; CDR3aa: CASSVAGGDFYEQYF; CDR3nt: TGTGCCAGCAGCGTAGCCGGGGGCGATTTCTACGAGCAGTACTTC
abundance: NA; j_gene: TRBJ2-3; d_gene: TRBD2; v_gene: TRBV7-2; CDR3aa: CASSLPSGRGTDTQYF; CDR3nt: TGTGCCAGCAGCTTACCTAGCGGGAGGGGCACAGATACGCAGTATTTT
abundance: NA; j_gene: TRBJ2-1; d_gene: NA; v_gene: TRBV19; CDR3aa: CASSDLSTYNEQFF; CDR3nt: TGTGCCAGTAGTGACCTATCGACCTACAATGAGCAGTTCTTC
abundance: NA; j_gene: TRBJ2-1; d_gene: TRBD1; v_gene: TRBV25-1; CDR3aa: CASSPLRPGTGKSDDEQFF; CDR3nt: TGTGCCAGCAGTCCGTTAAGGCCCGGGACAGGGAAGAGTGACGATGAGCAGTTCTTC
abundance: few; j_gene: TRBJ2-7; d_gene: TRBD2; v_gene: TRBV29-1; CDR3aa: CSVGGLAGVLYEQYF; CDR3nt: TGCAGCGTGGGGGGACTAGCGGGGGTCCTCTACGAGCAGTACTTC
abundance: NA; j_gene: TRBJ2-5; d_gene: TRBD1; v_gene: TRBV27; CDR3aa: CASSIQGGETQYF; CDR3nt: TGTGCCAGCAGTATACAGGGGGGAGAGACCCAGTACTTC
abundance: NA; j_gene: TRBJ2-1; d_gene: NA; v_gene: TRBV7-3; CDR3aa: CASSSRRLGGNEQFF; CDR3nt: TGTGCCAGCAGCTCCCGCAGACTGGGGGGCAATGAGCAGTTCTTC
abundance: few; j_gene: TRBJ1-1; d_gene: NA; v_gene: TRBV27; CDR3aa: CASSPGGLVGTEAFF; CDR3nt: TGTGCCAGCAGTCCGGGGGGCCTGGTCGGGACTGAAGCTTTCTTT
abundance: many; j_gene: TRBJ1-5; d_gene: NA; v_gene: TRBV15; CDR3aa: CATSWRLGSPQHF; CDR3nt: TGTGCCACCAGCTGGCGCCTAGGTTCGCCCCAGCATTTT
abundance: NA; j_gene: TRBJ1-2; d_gene: NA; v_gene: TRBV29-1; CDR3aa: CSVAKNYGYTF; CDR3nt: TGCAGCGTTGCAAAAAACTATGGCTACACCTTC
abundance: NA; j_gene: TRBJ2-1; d_gene: NA; v_gene: TRBV20-1; CDR3aa: CSAGRGWNEQFF; CDR3nt: TGCAGTGCGGGGCGGGGATGGAATGAGCAGTTCTTC
abundance: NA; j_gene: TRBJ2-1; d_gene: NA; v_gene: TRBV7-9; CDR3aa: CASSQTRESEQFF; CDR3nt: TGTGCCAGCAGCCAGACAAGAGAAAGTGAGCAGTTCTTC
abundance: few; j_gene: TRBJ2-1; d_gene: TRBD2; v_gene: TRBV20-1; CDR3aa: CSARELAGARSSYNEQFF; CDR3nt: TGCAGTGCTAGAGAGCTAGCGGGGGCCAGGAGCTCCTACAATGAGCAGTTCTTC